This T cell receptor (beta chain) is from a study of regulatory T cells in long-lasting Graves disease. About the research overall: Antithyroid drugs had been taken by newly diagnosed Graves' patients for under 3 months.

Broader study findings: Favored usage of TRBV28, TRBJ1-2 and TRBJ2-5 was recorded in persistent disease.

This clonotype showed up many times. What it recognizes is unknown. CDR3 regions were amplified by Arm-PCR using iRepertoire HTBI primers to build TCR beta libraries. MiXCR, applied by TCRdb to the multiplex PCR reads, yields one record per CDR3 protein. Altogether 500,000 or so distinct CDR3 sequences are present, 15% to 20% being singletons, with the ten largest covering 12%. Germline assignment: CDR1 SGHKS and CDR2 YYEKEE (reference sequence). With 1 base clipped from V and 8 bases from J, the junction kept 6 bases outside the gene matches. This CDR3 is built from 15 residues. The time point is: newly diagnosed GD, antithyroid drugs for less than 3 months. The authors made the TCR library using RNA they extracted from PBMCs. These data are also associated with another study on T cells in Graves' hyperthyroidism and ophthalmopathy. That paper states: The HTBI primer set was used in a first-round RT-PCR of the TCR CDR3. Most thyroid clonotypes with frequency above 0.001 were detected in blood.

The sequences come from peripheral blood mononuclear cells (PBMCs), collected at new diagnosis, from a patient treated with antithyroid drugs. The genes are TRBV5-5 and TRBJ2-1; 10 positions agree with TRBD2. The receptor's source is a man in his forties or fifties with Graves disease. CDR3 sequence reads: CASSLRLAGVHEQFF. CDR3 bases: TGTGCCAGCAGCTTGAGGCTAGCGGGAGTGCATGAGCAGTTCTTC.